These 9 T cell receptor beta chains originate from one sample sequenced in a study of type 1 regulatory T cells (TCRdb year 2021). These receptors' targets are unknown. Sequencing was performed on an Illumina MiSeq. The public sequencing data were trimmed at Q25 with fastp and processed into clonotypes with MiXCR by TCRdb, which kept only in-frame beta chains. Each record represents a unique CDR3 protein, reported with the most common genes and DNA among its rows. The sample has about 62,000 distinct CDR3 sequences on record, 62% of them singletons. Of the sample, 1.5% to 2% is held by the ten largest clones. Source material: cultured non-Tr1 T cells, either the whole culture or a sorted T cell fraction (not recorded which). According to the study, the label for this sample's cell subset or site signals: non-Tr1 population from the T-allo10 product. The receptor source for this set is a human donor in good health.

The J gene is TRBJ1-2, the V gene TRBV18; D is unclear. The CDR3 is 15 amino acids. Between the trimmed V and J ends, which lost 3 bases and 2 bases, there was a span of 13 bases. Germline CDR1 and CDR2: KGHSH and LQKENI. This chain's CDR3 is CASSPASPINYGYTF. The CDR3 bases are TGTGCCAGCTCACCTGCTTCACCGATAAACTATGGCTACACCTTC.

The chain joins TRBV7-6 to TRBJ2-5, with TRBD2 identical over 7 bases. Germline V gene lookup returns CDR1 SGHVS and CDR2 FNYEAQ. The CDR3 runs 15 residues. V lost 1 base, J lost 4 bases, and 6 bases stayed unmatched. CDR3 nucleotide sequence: TGTGCCAGCAGCTTAGTGGGCGGGAGTCCAGAGACCCAGTACTTC. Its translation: CASSLVGGSPETQYF.

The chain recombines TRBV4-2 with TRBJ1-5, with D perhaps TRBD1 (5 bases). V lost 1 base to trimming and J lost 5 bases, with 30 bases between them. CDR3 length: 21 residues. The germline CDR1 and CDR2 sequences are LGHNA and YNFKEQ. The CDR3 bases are TGTGCCAGCAGCCAAGTTCGGTTGCGACAGAAGCTTAAGAGAGGGGATCAGCCCCAGCATTTT. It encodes CASSQVRLRQKLKRGDQPQHF.

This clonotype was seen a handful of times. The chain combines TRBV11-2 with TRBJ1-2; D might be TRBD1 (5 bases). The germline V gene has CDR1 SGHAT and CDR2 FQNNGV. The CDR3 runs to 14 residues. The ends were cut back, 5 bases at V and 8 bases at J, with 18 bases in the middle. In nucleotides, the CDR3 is TGTGCCAGCAGCGCATCCGGGGCCCGGCGAGGCTACACCTTC. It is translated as CASSASGARRGYTF.

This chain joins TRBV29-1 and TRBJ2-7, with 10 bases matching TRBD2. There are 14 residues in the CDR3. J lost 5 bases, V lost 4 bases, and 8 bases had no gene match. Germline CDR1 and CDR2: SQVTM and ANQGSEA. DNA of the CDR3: TGCAGCGTTGTAGCTAGCGGGAGCTTCGACGAGCAGTACTTC. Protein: CSVVASGSFDEQYF.

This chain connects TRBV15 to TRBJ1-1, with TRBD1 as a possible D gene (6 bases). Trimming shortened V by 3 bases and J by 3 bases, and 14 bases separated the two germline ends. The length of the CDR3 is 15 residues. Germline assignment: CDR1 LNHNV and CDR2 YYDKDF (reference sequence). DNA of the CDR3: TGTGCCACCAGCAGCACAGGGAGTGGGGACACTGAAGCTTTCTTT. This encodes CATSSTGSGDTEAFF.

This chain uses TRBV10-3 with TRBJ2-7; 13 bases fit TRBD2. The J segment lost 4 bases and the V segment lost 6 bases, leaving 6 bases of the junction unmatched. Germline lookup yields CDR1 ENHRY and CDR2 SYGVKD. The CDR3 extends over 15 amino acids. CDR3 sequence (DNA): TGTGCCATCAGAGAAGAGGGACTAGCGGGATACGAGCAGTACTTC. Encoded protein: CAIREEGLAGYEQYF.

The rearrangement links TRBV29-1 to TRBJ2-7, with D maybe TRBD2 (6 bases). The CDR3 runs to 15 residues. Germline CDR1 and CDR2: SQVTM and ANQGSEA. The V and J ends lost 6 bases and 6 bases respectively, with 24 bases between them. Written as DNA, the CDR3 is TGCAGCGTCGTTCCGGTGGGTGGGGGGTCAATCGAGCAGTACTTC. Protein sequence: CSVVPVGGGSIEQYF.

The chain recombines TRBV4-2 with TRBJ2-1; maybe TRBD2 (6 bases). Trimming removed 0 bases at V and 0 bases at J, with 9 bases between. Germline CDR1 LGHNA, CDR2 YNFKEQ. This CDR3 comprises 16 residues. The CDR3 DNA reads TGTGCCAGCAGCCAAGATCTAGCGACCTCCTACAATGAGCAGTTCTTC. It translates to CASSQDLATSYNEQFF.